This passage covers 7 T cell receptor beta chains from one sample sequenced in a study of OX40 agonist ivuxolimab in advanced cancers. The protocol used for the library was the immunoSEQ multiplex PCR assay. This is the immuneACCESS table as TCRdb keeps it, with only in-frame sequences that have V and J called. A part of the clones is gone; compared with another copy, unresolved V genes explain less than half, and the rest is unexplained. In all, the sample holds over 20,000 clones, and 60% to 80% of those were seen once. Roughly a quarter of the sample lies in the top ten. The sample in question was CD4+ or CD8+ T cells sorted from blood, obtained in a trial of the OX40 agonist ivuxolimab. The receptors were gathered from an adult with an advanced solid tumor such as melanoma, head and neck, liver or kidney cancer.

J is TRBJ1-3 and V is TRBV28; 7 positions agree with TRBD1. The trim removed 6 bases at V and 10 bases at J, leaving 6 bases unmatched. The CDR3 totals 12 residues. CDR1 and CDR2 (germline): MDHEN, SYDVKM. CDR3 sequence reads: CASRLGQTTIYF. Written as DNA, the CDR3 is TGTGCCAGCAGGTTGGGACAGACAACCATATATTTT.

DNA for the CDR3: TGTGCCAGCAGTCCATTAGGACGGGAGCCTGGCTACGAGCAGTACTTC. Amino acids: CASSPLGREPGYEQYF. The V gene is TRBV28, the J gene TRBJ2-7, with D possibly matching TRBD2 (6 bases). Germline V CDR1 and CDR2: MDHEN, SYDVKM. Trimming pared 5 bases from V and 3 bases from J, leaving 20 bases between. The CDR3 has 16 residues.

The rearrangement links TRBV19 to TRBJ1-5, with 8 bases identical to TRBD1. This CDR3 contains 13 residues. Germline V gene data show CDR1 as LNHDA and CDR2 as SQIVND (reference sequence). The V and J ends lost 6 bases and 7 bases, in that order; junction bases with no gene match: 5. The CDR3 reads CASRGTGLQPQHF. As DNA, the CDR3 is TGTGCCAGTAGGGGGACAGGATTGCAGCCCCAGCATTTT. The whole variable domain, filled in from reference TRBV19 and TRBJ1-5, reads DGGITQSPKYLFRKEGQNVTLSCEQNLNHDAMYWYRQDPGQGLRLIYYSQIVNDFQKGDIAEGYSVSREKKESFPLTVTSAQKNPTAFYLCASRGTGLQPQHFGDGTRLSIL.

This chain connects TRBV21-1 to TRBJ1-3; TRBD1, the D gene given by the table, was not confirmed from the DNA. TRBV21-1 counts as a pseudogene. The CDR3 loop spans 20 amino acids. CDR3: CASSKARDRSPWTSGNTIYF. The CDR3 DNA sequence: TGTGCCAGCAGCAAAGCAAGAGACAGGAGCCCTTGGACCTCTGGAAACACCATATATTTT.

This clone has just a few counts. The CDR3 sequence: CASSYTVNTEAFF. The CDR3, as DNA: TGTGCCAGTAGCTACACGGTGAACACTGAAGCTTTCTTT. The J gene is TRBJ1-1, the V gene TRBV19; D gene unclear. Germline V gives CDR1 LNHDA, CDR2 SQIVND (reference sequence). Deletions cut 6 bases from V and 0 bases from J, with 8 bases between. The length of the CDR3 is 13 residues.

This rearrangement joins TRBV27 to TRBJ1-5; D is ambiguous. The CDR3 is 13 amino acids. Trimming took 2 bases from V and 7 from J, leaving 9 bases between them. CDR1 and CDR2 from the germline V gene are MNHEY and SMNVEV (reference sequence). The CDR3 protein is CASSLNAIQPQHF. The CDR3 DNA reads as TGTGCCAGCAGTTTAAACGCTATCCAGCCCCAGCATTTT.

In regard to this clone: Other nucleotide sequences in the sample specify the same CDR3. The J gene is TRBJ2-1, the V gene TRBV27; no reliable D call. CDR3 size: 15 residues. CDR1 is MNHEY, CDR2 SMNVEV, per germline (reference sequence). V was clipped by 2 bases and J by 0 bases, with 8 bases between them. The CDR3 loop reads CASSLGGSSYNEQFF. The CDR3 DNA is TGTGCCAGCAGTTTAGGCGGAAGCTCCTACAATGAGCAGTTCTTC.